This paragraph reports one T cell receptor beta chain. Its antigen target is currently unknown. The record has no base qualities; no much larger clone is one base away. These data belong to a study of beta chain features in type 1 diabetes (dated by TCRdb to 2016 to 2018). With regard to the full study: No differences in mean age, gender distribution, total cell number or subset yield were found between patients and healthy donors. The study compared TCRB repertoires of sorted circulating CD4+ T cell subsets between recently diagnosed type 1 diabetes patients and matched healthy donors. A total of roughly 98,000,000 sorted cells were examined across all samples, and RNA yield correlated strongly with the number of cells per subset. Regulatory and stem cell-like memory subsets were isolated from only 8 patients and roughly eight healthy donors, whereas naive and central memory subsets came from all 30 or so donors. What the study reported, not specific to this receptor: Naive, central memory and regulatory TCRB repertoires appeared to be more alike among patients than among healthy donors. PCR may preferentially amplify shorter templates, but because patient and control samples were amplified and corrected together, any resulting skew would affect both groups equally. At VDJ recombination sites, type 1 diabetes patients had fewer insertions and more deleted nucleotides, which implies abnormalities in thymic rearrangement. Sequencing cDNA rather than genomic DNA could over-represent highly expressing activated cells, although activation and CD3 levels did not differ between groups. A moderate but significant shortening of TCRB CDR3 length was observed in type 1 diabetes patients in all four CD4+ subsets. Only small numbers of individuals were included in the HLA sub-analyses, which left unresolved whether HLA type had any influence on TCRB rearrangement.

The entire amount of isolated RNA was reverse transcribed using the High Capacity cDNA Reverse Transcription Kit, so the sequenced TCRB transcripts were expressed ones. Deep immunoSEQ sequencing was applied to naive, central memory and regulatory T cell samples, giving an average of roughly 3.6 million total reads per sample. After sorted cells were lysed in RLT buffer, RNA was extracted with DNase-treated RNeasy Micro or Mini kits, with the choice depending on cell number. Each cell subset was processed separately to prevent cross-contamination, with patient and healthy donor samples processed together. Using the immunoSEQ multiplex PCR, TCRB sequences were amplified from cDNA into 87-bp fragments spanning the CDR3 region. The amplicons were sequenced using the Illumina HiSeq platform. The paper's data handling went like this. PCR bias was corrected computationally using synthetic template baselines, and reads within Hamming distance 2 were collapsed, with unmergeable singletons discarded. Reads were aligned against IMGT to assign V, D and J genes, CDR3 length and insertions or deletions at six rearrangement sites. Within each subset, clonotype counts were normalized to the number of sorted cells before true diversity and Gini coefficients were calculated with the tcR R package. The overlap coefficient, calculated on TCRB nucleotide sequences, was used to quantify repertoire sharing. Drawn from immuneACCESS, this table holds only the in-frame rearrangements with V and J called that TCRdb kept. Clones are partly lost; checked studies trace under half to an unresolved V gene and leave the rest unexplained. The D gene and trimming were derived from the DNA, and the V and J assignments and clone size from that table. A total of more than 50,000 clones appear in this sample, 59% of them only once. In total, the top ten clones hold roughly 2.4% of the sample.

Each donor gave one peripheral blood draw, averaging about 120 mL, which was collected into heparinised tubes. A BD FACSAria II was used to sort naive, central memory, regulatory and stem cell-like memory CD4+ T cells with a panel that included CD45RO, CCR7, CD25, CD127, CD95 and CD27. Purity was above 95% for every sorted population. PBMCs were separated immediately by Lymphoprep density gradient centrifugation and were stained directly, without being cultured. So that batch effects would be minimized, each experiment stained and sorted samples in pairs, pairing one healthy donor with one patient. CDR1 and CDR2 (LGHNA, YSLEER) derive from the germline V gene. V drops 0 bases and J drops 5 bases, leaving 12 bases in between. CDR3 length: 15 amino acids, cysteine to phenylalanine. Only the CDR3 DNA stays, 45 bases, in frame from base 1.

The sequence derives from a woman aged 18-30 years in good health. Sequencing was performed on Tregs from blood. This specimen's cell subset or site label, interpreted: regulatory CD4+ T cells. In this chain, TRBV4-3 is recombined with TRBJ2-3; 6 matching bases give a weak D call of TRBD2. CDR3 reads: CASSQDPGGVDTQYF. The sequenced DNA: TGCGCCAGCAGCCAAGATCCCGGGGGAGTAGATACGCAGTATTTT.